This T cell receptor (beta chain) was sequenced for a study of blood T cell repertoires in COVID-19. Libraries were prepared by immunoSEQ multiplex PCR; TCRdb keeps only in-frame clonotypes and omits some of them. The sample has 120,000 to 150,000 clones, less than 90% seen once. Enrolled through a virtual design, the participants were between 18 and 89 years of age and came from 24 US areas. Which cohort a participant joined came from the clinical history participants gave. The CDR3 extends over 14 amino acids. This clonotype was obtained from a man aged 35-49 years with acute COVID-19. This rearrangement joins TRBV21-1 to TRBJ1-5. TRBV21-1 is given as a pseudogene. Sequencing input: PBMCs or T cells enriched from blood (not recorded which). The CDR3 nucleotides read TGTGCCAGCAGCCCTCTTCGGGATAATCAGCCCCAGCATTTT. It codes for CASSPLRDNQPQHF.